The T cell receptor (beta chain) under discussion was sequenced for a study of shared clonotypes between healthy human individuals. Both subsets, CD45RA+ naive and CD45RA-negative memory, were split from the CD4+ cells. Study conclusions and caveats: Donors were few, which limited the genetic and exposure-history diversity represented. Investigators expected sequencing depth to affect clonotype sharing among donors.

V shed 5 bases and J shed 9 bases, with 13 bases lying between them. CDR3 size: 13 residues. The germline CDR1 and CDR2 sequences are SGHTA and FQGNSA. The count of this clone is one. Its antigen remains unknown. For every subset, genomic DNA was evenly distributed across several immunoSEQ plates. Here immunoSEQ multiplex PCR was the method, and the copy in TCRdb shows in-frame clones only, minus some. The table shows more than 850,000 clones, with 75% to 80% occurring only once. The clonotype comes from a man aged 18 to 30 in good health. Some clones in this sample may be carry-over from other donors' samples. The genes are TRBV7-2 and TRBJ2-2, with unresolved D. The sequencing input was memory CD4+ T cells from PBMCs. Subset here: CD45RA-negative fraction. The CDR3 reads CASSLISGRELFF. DNA for the CDR3: TGTGCCAGCAGCCTCATATCTGGGCGGGAGCTGTTTTTT.